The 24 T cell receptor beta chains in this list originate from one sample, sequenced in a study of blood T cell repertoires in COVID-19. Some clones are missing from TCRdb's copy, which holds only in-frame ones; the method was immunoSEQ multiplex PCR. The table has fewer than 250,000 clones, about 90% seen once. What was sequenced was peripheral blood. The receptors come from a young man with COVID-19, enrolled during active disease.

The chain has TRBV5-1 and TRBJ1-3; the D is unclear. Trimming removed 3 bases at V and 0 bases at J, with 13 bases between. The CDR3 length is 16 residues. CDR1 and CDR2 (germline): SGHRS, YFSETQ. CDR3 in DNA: TGCGCCAGCAGCTATCTTGGGCCGTCCTCTGGAAACACCATATATTTT. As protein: CASSYLGPSSGNTIYF.

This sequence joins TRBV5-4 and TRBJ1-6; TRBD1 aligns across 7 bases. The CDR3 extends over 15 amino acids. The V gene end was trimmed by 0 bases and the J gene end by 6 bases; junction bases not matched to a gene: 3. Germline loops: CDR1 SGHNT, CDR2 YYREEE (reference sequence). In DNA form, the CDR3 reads TGTGCCAGCAGCTTGGTGGGGACAGTTAATTCACCCCTCCACTTT. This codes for CASSLVGTVNSPLHF.

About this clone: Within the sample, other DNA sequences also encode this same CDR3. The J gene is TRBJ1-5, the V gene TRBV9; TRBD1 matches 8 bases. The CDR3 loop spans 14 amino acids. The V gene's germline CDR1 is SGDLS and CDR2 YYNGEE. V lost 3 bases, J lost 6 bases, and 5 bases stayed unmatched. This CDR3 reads CASSGGQGGQPQHF. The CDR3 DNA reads TGTGCCAGCAGCGGAGGACAGGGTGGTCAGCCCCAGCATTTT.

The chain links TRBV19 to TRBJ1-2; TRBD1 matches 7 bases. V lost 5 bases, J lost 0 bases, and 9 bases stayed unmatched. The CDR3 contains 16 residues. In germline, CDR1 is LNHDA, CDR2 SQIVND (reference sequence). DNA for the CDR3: TGTGCCAGTAGTCCCTCGGGACAGATACCTAACTATGGCTACACCTTC. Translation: CASSPSGQIPNYGYTF.

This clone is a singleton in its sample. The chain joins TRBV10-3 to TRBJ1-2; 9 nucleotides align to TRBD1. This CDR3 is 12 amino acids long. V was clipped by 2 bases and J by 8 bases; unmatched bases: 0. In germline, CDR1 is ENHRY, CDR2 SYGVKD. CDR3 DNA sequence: TGTGCCATCAGTGAGACAGGGGGCGGCTACACCTTC. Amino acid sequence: CAISETGGGYTF.

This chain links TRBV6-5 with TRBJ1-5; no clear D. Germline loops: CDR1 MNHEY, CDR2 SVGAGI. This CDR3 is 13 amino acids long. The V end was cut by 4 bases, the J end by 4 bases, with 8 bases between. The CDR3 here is CASSLVLNQPQHF. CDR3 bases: TGTGCCAGCAGTTTGGTCCTAAATCAGCCCCAGCATTTT.

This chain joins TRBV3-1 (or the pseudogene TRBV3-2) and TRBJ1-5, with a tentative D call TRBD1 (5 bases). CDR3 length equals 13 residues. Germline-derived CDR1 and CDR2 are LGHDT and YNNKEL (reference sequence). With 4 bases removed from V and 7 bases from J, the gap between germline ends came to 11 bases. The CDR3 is CASSPSGGQPQHF. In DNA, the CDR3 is TGTGCCAGCAGCCCATCGGGGGGGCAGCCCCAGCATTTT.

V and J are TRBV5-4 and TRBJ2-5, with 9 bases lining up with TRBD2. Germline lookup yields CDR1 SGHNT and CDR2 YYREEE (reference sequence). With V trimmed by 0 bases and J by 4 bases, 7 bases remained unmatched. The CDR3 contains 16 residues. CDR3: CASSLVPAGGLETQYF. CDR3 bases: TGTGCCAGCAGCTTGGTCCCAGCGGGGGGTTTAGAGACCCAGTACTTC.

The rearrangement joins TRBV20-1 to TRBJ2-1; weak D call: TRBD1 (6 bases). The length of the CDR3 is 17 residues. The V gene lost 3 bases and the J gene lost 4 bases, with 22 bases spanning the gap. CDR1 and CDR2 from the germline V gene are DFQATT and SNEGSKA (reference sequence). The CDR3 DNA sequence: TGCAGTGCTAGTTCTGGGACCCTCGGCAGGGGTTACAATGAGCAGTTCTTC. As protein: CSASSGTLGRGYNEQFF.

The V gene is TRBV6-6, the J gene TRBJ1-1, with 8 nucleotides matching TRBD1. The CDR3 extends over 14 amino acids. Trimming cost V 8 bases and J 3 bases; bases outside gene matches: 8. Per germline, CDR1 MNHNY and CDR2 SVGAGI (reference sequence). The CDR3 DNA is TGTGCCAGCGGCCTAGCAGGGGGCCACACTGAAGCTTTCTTT. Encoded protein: CASGLAGGHTEAFF.

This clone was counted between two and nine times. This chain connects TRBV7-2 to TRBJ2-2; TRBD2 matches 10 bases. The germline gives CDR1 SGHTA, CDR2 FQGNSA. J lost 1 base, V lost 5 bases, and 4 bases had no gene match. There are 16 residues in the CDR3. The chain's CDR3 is CASSLLAGGNTGELFF. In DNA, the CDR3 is TGTGCCAGCAGCCTCTTAGCGGGGGGGAACACCGGGGAGCTGTTTTTT.

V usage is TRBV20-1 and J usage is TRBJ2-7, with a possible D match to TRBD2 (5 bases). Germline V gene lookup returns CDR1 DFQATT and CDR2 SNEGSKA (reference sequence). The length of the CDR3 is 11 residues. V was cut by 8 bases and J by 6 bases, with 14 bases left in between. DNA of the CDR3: TGCAGTACGGGCATCCGGGGCGAGCAGTACTTC. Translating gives CSTGIRGEQYF.

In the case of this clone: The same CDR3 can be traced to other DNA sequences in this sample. The CDR3, as DNA: TGTGCCAGTAGTATCGTACAGCAAGAGACCCAGTACTTC. It codes for CASSIVQQETQYF. J is TRBJ2-5 and V is TRBV19; D gene uncertain. V was clipped by 3 bases and J by 2 bases, with 7 bases between them. The CDR3 has 13 residues. CDR1 is LNHDA and CDR2 is SQIVND in the germline V gene (reference sequence). The full variable domain, in which reference TRBV19 and TRBJ2-5 provide the parts outside the CDR3, is DGGITQSPKYLFRKEGQNVTLSCEQNLNHDAMYWYRQDPGQGLRLIYYSQIVNDFQKGDIAEGYSVSREKKESFPLTVTSAQKNPTAFYLCASSIVQQETQYFGPGTRLLVL.

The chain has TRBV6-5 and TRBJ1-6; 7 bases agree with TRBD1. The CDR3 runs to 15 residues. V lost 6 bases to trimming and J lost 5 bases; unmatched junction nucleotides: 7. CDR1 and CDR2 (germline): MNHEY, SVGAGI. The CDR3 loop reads CASSPGTADNSPLHF. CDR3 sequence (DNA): TGTGCCAGCAGCCCAGGGACAGCGGATAATTCACCCCTCCACTTT.

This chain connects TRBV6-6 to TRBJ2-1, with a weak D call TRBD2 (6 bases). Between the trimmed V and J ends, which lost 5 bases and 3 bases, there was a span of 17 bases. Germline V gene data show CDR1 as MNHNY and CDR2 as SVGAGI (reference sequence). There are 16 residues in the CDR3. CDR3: CASSPGSPPVYNEQFF. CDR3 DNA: TGTGCCAGCAGTCCCGGGAGCCCTCCAGTCTACAATGAGCAGTTCTTC.

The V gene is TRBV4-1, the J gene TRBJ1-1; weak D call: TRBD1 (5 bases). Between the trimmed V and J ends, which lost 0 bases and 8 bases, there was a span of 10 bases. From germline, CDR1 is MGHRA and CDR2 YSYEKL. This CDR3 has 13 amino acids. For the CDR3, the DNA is TGCGCCAGCAGCCAAGAGGGGGGTGTGGAAGCTTTCTTT. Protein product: CASSQEGGVEAFF.

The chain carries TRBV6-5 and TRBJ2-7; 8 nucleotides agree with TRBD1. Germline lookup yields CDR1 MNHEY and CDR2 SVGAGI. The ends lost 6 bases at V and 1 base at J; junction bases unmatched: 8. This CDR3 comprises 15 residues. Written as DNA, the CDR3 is TGTGCCAGCAGAAGGGGACAGGTGACATCCTACGAGCAGTACTTC. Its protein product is CASRRGQVTSYEQYF.

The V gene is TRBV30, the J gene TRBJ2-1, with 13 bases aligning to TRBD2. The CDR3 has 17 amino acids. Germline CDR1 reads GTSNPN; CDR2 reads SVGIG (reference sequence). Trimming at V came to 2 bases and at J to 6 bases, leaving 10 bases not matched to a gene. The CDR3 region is CAWSLGLAGAQGNEQFF. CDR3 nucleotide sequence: TGTGCCTGGAGTCTCGGACTAGCGGGGGCCCAAGGCAATGAGCAGTTCTTC. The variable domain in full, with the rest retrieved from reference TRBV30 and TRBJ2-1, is SQTIHQWPATLVQPVGSPLSLECTVEGTSNPNLYWYRQAAGRGLQLLFYSVGIGQISSEVPQNLSASRPQDRQFILSSKKLLLSDSGFYLCAWSLGLAGAQGNEQFFGPGTRLTVL.

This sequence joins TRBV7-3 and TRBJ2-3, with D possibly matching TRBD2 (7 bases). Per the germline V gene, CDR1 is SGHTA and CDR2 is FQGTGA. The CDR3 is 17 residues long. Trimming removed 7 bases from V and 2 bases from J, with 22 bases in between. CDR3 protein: CASTETGRGRVTDTQYF. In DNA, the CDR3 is TGTGCCAGCACCGAAACGGGGCGGGGGCGCGTCACAGATACGCAGTATTTT.

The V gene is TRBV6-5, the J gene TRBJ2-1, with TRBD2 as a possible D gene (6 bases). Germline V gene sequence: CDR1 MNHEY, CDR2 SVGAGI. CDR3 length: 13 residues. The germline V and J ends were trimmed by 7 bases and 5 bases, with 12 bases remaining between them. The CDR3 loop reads CASISEGHNEQFF. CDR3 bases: TGTGCCAGCATTTCGGAGGGCCACAATGAGCAGTTCTTC.

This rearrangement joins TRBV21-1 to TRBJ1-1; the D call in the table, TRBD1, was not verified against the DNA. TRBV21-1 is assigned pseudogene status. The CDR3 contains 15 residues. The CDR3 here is CASSNYREMNTEAFF. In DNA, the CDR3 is TGTGCCAGCAGCAACTACAGGGAGATGAACACTGAAGCTTTCTTT.

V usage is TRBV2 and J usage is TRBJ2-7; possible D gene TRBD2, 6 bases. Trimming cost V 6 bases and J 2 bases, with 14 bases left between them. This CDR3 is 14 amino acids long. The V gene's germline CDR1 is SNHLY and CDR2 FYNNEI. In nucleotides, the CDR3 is TGTGCCAGCAGGGAGGGTAGACAACCCTACGAGCAGTACTTC. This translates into CASREGRQPYEQYF.

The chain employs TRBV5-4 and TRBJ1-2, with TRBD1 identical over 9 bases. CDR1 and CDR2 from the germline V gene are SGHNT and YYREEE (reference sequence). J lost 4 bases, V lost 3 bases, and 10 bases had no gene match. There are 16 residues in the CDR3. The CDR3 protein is CASSSVTGGAGYGYTF. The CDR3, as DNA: TGTGCCAGCAGCTCTGTTACAGGGGGCGCGGGCTATGGCTACACCTTC.

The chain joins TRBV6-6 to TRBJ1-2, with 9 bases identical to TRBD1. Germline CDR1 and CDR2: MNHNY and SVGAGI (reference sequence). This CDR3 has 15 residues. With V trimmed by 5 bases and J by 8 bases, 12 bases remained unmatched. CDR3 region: CASSDEGQGVSGYTF. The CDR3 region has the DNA TGTGCCAGCAGTGATGAGGGACAGGGTGTCTCCGGCTACACCTTC.